The clone carrying this T cell receptor (beta chain) was counted many times. Germline V gene lookup returns CDR1 MNHEY and CDR2 SMNVEV (reference sequence). V was pared by 3 bases and J by 0 bases, with 13 bases between. The CDR3 sequence is 16 residues long. These data belong to a study of CD8 T cells in ankylosing spondylitis. TCRdb reprocessed the 5' RACE reads via MiXCR and lists one record per CDR3 protein. The table includes some 140,000 distinct CDR3 sequences, approximately 9.2% detected once. The sample consisted of synovial fluid, either unsorted or a sorted T cell fraction (not recorded which). The clonotype originates from a male donor with ankylosing spondylitis. V usage is TRBV27 and J usage is TRBJ2-3; D tentatively reads TRBD1 or TRBD2 (6 bases each). In DNA form, the CDR3 reads TGTGCCAGCAGTTTTGGGGGGCGCGCTAGCACAGATACGCAGTATTTT. Its translation: CASSFGGRASTDTQYF.